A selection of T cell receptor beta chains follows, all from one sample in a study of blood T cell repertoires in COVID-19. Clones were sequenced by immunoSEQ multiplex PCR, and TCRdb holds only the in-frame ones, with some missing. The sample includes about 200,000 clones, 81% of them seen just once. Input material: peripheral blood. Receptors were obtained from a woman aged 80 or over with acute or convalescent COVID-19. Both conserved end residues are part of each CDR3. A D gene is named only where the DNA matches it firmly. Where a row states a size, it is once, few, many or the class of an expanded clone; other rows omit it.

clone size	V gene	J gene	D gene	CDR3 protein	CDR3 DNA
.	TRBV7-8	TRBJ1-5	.	CASSPQYSNQPQHF	TGTGCCAGCAGCCCCCAGTATAGCAATCAGCCCCAGCATTTT
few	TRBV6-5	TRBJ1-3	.	CASSSIGNTIYF	TGTGCCAGCAGTTCCATTGGAAACACCATATATTTT
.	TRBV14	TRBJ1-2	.	CASSSLPGQGNYGYTF	TGTGCCAGCTCCTCCCTTCCAGGTCAGGGGAACTATGGCTACACCTTC
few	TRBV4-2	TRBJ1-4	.	CASGPSDPTNEKLFF	TGTGCCAGCGGCCCTAGTGACCCAACTAATGAAAAACTGTTTTTT
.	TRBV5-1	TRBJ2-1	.	CASSFDHGGEQFF	TGCGCCAGCAGCTTTGACCACGGCGGTGAGCAGTTCTTC
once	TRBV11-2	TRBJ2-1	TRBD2	CASSLDRGVNEQFF	TGTGCCAGCAGCTTAGACCGGGGGGTCAATGAGCAGTTCTTC
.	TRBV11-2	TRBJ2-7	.	CASSIRQRSLPYEQYF	TGTGCCAGCAGCATAAGACAGAGAAGCTTACCCTACGAGCAGTACTTC
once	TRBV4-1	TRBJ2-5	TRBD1	CASSQAGTGPQETQYF	TGCGCCAGCAGCCAGGCAGGGACAGGGCCTCAAGAGACCCAGTACTTC
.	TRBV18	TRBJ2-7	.	CASSPGTGTSYEQYF	TGTGCCAGCTCACCCGGAACAGGGACGTCCTACGAGCAGTACTTC
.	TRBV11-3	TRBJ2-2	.	CASSRRSGNTGELFF	TGTGCCAGCAGCCGAAGGTCAGGGAACACCGGGGAGCTGTTTTTT
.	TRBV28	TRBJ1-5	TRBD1	CASSRQQGNNQPQHF	TGTGCCAGCAGCCGACAACAGGGGAACAATCAGCCCCAGCATTTT
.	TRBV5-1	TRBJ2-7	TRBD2	CASSPVLAGALYEQYF	TGCGCCAGCAGCCCGGTACTAGCGGGGGCCCTCTACGAGCAGTACTTC
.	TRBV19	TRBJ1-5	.	CASSIVLLTSNQPQHF	TGTGCCAGTAGTATAGTTCTGTTAACTTCCAATCAGCCCCAGCATTTT
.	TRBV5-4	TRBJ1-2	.	CASSLPGTNYGYTF	TGTGCCAGCAGCTTGCCAGGAACTAACTATGGCTACACCTTC
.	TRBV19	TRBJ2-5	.	CASSTSGLQETQYF	TGTGCCAGTAGCACATCAGGCCTACAAGAGACCCAGTACTTC
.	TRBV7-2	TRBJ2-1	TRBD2	CASSHTSGGSYNEQFF	TGTGCCAGCAGCCACACTAGCGGGGGTTCCTACAATGAGCAGTTCTTC
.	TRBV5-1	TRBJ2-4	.	CASSLGQGINIQYF	TGCGCCAGCAGCTTGGGGCAGGGGATAAACATTCAGTACTTC
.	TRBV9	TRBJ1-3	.	CASSVGGSGSSANTIYF	TGTGCCAGCAGCGTAGGAGGGTCGGGCAGCTCGGCAAACACCATATATTTT
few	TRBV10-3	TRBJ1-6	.	CAISGPVNSPLHF	TGTGCCATCAGTGGCCCAGTGAATTCACCCCTCCACTTT
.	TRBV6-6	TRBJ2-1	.	CASSYTIGQLNEQFF	TGTGCCAGCAGTTACACCATCGGACAGCTAAATGAGCAGTTCTTC
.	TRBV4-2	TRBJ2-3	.	CASSQDATGVADTQYF	TGTGCCAGCAGCCAAGACGCCACGGGAGTGGCAGATACGCAGTATTTT
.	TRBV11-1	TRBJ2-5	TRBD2	CASSLVPGEGWETQYF	TGTGCCAGCAGCTTAGTGCCGGGGGAGGGTTGGGAGACCCAGTACTTC
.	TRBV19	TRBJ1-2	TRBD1	CASRIDGTGKTNYGYTF	TGTGCCAGCCGTATTGATGGGACAGGAAAAACTAACTATGGCTACACCTTC
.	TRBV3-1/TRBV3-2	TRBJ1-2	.	CASSRAAVNYGYTF	TGTGCCAGCAGCCGCGCGGCAGTTAACTATGGCTACACCTTC
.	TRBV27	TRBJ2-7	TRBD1	CASKVRDRYEQYF	TGTGCCAGTAAAGTTCGGGACAGGTACGAGCAGTACTTC
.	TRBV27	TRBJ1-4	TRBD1	CASSPSDRGREKLFF	TGTGCCAGCAGTCCGTCGGACAGGGGGCGGGAAAAACTGTTTTTT
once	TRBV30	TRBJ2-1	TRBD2	CAWSKLAGANEQFF	TGTGCCTGGAGTAAACTAGCGGGAGCCAATGAGCAGTTCTTC
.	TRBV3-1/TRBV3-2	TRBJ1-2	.	CASSQDRIGDYTF	TGTGCCAGCAGCCAAGATCGCATCGGGGACTACACCTTC
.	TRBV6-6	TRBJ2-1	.	CASSYRTATYNEQFF	TGTGCCAGCAGTTATCGGACAGCTACATACAATGAGCAGTTCTTC
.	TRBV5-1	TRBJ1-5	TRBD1	CASSLGRGDQPQHF	TGCGCCAGCAGCTTAGGCAGGGGGGATCAGCCCCAGCATTTT
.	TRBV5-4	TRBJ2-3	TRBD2	CASTLAGGTDTQYF	TGTGCCAGCACCCTAGCGGGAGGCACAGATACGCAGTATTTT
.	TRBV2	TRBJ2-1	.	CASRFSGPEQFF	TGTGCCAGCAGATTCTCAGGGCCTGAGCAGTTCTTC
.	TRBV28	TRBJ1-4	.	CATWGGRGANEKLFF	TGTGCCACCTGGGGGGGGCGAGGAGCTAATGAAAAACTGTTTTTT
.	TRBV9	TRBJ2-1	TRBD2	CASSVGSGRYNEQFF	TGTGCCAGCAGCGTAGGTAGCGGGAGATACAATGAGCAGTTCTTC
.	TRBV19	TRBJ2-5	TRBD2	CASSLLAGEETQYF	TGTGCCAGTAGCTTACTAGCGGGGGAAGAGACCCAGTACTTC
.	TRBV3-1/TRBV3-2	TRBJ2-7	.	CASSQDRGEQYF	TGTGCCAGCAGCCAAGATCGAGGCGAGCAGTACTTC
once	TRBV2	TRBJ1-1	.	CASRGDANTEAFF	TGTGCCAGCAGAGGAGACGCGAACACTGAAGCTTTCTTT
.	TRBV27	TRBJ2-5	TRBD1	CASSPTLGTGSETQYF	TGTGCCAGCAGTCCAACCCTCGGGACAGGGAGCGAGACCCAGTACTTC